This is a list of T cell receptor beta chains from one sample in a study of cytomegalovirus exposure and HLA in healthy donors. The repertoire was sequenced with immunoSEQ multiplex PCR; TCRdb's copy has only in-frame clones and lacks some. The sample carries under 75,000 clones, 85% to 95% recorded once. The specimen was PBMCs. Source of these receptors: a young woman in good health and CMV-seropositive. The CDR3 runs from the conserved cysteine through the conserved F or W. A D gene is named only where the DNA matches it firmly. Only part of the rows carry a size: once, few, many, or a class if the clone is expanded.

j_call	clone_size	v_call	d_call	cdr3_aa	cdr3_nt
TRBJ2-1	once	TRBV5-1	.	CASATLGGGNHEQFF	TGCGCCAGCGCCACACTTGGGGGGGGCAACCATGAGCAGTTCTTC
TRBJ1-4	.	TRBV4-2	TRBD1	CASSHNDRGALKLFF	TGTGCCAGCAGCCATAACGACAGGGGGGCCTTAAAACTGTTTTTT
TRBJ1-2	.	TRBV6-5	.	CASSYGASGNIYGYTF	TGTGCCAGCAGTTACGGGGCCTCCGGCAATATCTATGGCTACACCTTC
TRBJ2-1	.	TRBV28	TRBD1	CASTGTGYYNEQFF	TGTGCCAGCACCGGGACAGGCTACTACAATGAGCAGTTCTTC
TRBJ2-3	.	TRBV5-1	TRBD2	CASSFSLTGGSADTQYF	TGCGCCAGCAGCTTCAGTCTGACGGGAGGGTCGGCAGATACGCAGTATTTT
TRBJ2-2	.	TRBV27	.	CASRPPGGVNTGELFF	TGTGCCAGCAGACCCCCCGGAGGGGTGAACACCGGGGAGCTGTTTTTT
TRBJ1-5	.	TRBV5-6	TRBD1	CASSDGTGDQPQHF	TGTGCCAGCAGCGACGGGACAGGGGATCAGCCCCAGCATTTT
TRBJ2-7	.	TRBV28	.	CASRPPGRGAVEQYF	TGTGCCAGCAGGCCCCCCGGGAGAGGGGCAGTCGAGCAGTACTTC
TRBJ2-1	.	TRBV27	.	CASSLLPGHLVPYNEQFF	TGTGCCAGCAGTCTTCTACCGGGACACTTGGTACCTTACAATGAGCAGTTCTTC
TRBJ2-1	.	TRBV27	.	CASSFSGPYNEQFF	TGTGCCAGCAGTTTTTCAGGGCCCTACAATGAGCAGTTCTTC
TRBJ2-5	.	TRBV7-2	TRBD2	CASSSRRGRGAKETQYF	TGTGCCAGCAGCTCACGCCGGGGGCGGGGGGCCAAAGAGACCCAGTACTTC